This note documents a single T cell receptor beta chain sequence. Its antigen is unknown. V shed 6 bases and J shed 5 bases, with 4 bases lying between them. CDR3 size: 11 residues. Germline CDR1 is MDHEN and CDR2 is SYDVKM. TCRdb processed the reads anew with MiXCR; each CDR3 protein has one entry. Among roughly 280,000 distinct CDR3 sequences, 22% were seen once, and the ten largest hold about 21%. The sample originates from a study of T cell repertoires in cytomegalovirus infection. Study summary: Epitope selection comprised recently identified HLA-C-restricted CMV epitopes and well-studied HLA-B-restricted CMV epitopes. Indicated by public TCR beta signatures were CMV infection and matching HLA type.

Overall study results and limits: The ex vivo response was dominated by HLA-C-restricted CMV-specific TCR beta clonotypes. People with CMV and the relevant HLA were identified by cumulative public TCR beta family frequency.

The rearrangement uses TRBV28 and TRBJ2-2; D not resolved. The sequencing used cultured PBMCs, collected from culture after CMV antigen stimulation. This sequence originates from a human donor in good health (CMV status not recorded). Some clones in this sample may be carry-over from other donors' samples. The CDR3 DNA sequence: TGTGCCAGCAGACGGACCGGGGAGCTGTTTTTT. Its translation is CASRRTGELFF.